One sample yielded the 28 T cell receptor beta chains listed below, sequenced in a study of T cells in Graves' hyperthyroidism and ophthalmopathy. Regions amplified from RNA transcripts were the TCR beta CDR3 regions. First-round RT-PCR targeting the TCR CDR3 was performed with the HTBI primer set. TCRdb passed the multiplex PCR reads through MiXCR, listing each CDR3 protein once. The sample has under 450,000 distinct CDR3 sequences; about a sixth are singletons. Material: blood. The receptors originated from a woman younger than 35 with Graves' hyperthyroidism.

This clonotype was recorded many times. The chain joins TRBV10-3 to TRBJ2-5; 11 bases line up with TRBD1. Looked up from germline, CDR1 is ENHRY and CDR2 is SYGVKD. The V segment lost 10 bases and the J segment 4 bases; nucleotides outside the gene matches: 5. CDR3 length: 13 amino acids. The CDR3 sequence: CATGTGGTETQYF. In nucleotides, the CDR3 is TGTGCCACAGGGACAGGGGGTACAGAGACCCAGTACTTC.

The table lists this clonotype with many counts. This rearrangement joins TRBV6-4 to TRBJ2-2; D gene ambiguous. V lost 4 bases to trimming and J lost 8 bases, with 11 bases between them. The germline V gene has CDR1 MRHNA and CDR2 SNTAGT. This CDR3 comprises 13 residues. CDR3 residues: CASSGLATGELFF. The CDR3 coding sequence is TGTGCCAGCAGTGGATTGGCAACGGGGGAGCTGTTTTTT.

This clonotype was seen ten or more times. The chain employs TRBV5-1 and TRBJ1-5; TRBD1 aligns across 8 bases. Germline-derived CDR1 and CDR2 are SGHRS and YFSETQ. Germline trimming cut 4 bases from V and 8 bases from J; bases unmatched to any gene: 11. CDR3 size: 15 residues. The DNA of the CDR3 is TGCGCCAGCAGCCCCTCAGGACAGGGACACGAGCCCCAGCATTTT. As protein: CASSPSGQGHEPQHF.

At least ten counts were recorded for this clonotype. The chain uses TRBV5-1 and TRBJ1-6; 9 bases line up with TRBD1. The length of the CDR3 is 15 residues. V dropped 4 bases and J dropped 7; count of bases not matched to a gene: 6. The germline CDR1 and CDR2 sequences are SGHRS and YFSETQ. The CDR3 sequence: CASSLGQGRNSPLHF. In nucleotides, the CDR3 is TGCGCCAGCAGCCTAGGACAGGGGAGAAATTCACCCCTCCACTTT.

This chain connects TRBV10-3 to TRBJ1-5; 9 bases match TRBD1. Losses at the gene ends were 6 bases for V and 2 bases for J; bases not matched to a gene: 2. Germline V gene sequence: CDR1 ENHRY, CDR2 SYGVKD. This CDR3 contains 14 residues. This chain's CDR3 is CAIRTGGRNQPQHF. CDR3 DNA: TGTGCCATCAGGACAGGGGGTCGCAATCAGCCCCAGCATTTT.

The genes are TRBV7-9 and TRBJ2-1; D not certain. Per germline, CDR1 SEHNR and CDR2 FQNEAQ (reference sequence). The length of the CDR3 is 14 residues. V was clipped by 6 bases and J by 6 bases, with 15 bases between them. The CDR3 DNA sequence: TGTGCCAGCAGATCGCCTTCGCCAGGCAATGAGCAGTTCTTC. It is translated as CASRSPSPGNEQFF.

At least ten counts were recorded for this clonotype. The chain carries TRBV12-3 or TRBV12-4 and TRBJ2-1, with D perhaps matching TRBD2 (5 bases). This CDR3 contains 13 residues. Deletions cut 6 bases from V and 7 bases from J, with 13 bases between. CDR3 nucleotides: TGTGCCAGCAGGGATAGCGACGTAAATGAGCAGTTCTTC. This translates into CASRDSDVNEQFF.

This clonotype was detected many times. The V call is TRBV12-3 or TRBV12-4, the J call TRBJ1-1; 9 bases fit TRBD1. There are 15 residues in the CDR3. Germline trimming cut 4 bases from V and 6 bases from J; bases unmatched to any gene: 9. For the CDR3, the DNA is TGTGCCAGCAGTTCCCCCGGGACAGGGATAGCTGAAGCTTTCTTT. It yields the protein CASSSPGTGIAEAFF.

This clonotype has at least ten counts. The rearrangement links TRBV18 to TRBJ1-1; D gene unclear. V was clipped by 3 bases and J by 4 bases, with 15 bases between them. This CDR3 contains 15 residues. Germline CDR1 and CDR2: KGHSH and LQKENI. As DNA, the CDR3 is TGTGCCAGCTCACCGGGTTCGGAGGGAGGCACTGAAGCTTTCTTT. The encoded protein is CASSPGSEGGTEAFF.

The chain is built from TRBV19 and TRBJ2-3; 10 bases agree with TRBD1. This CDR3 has 14 amino acids. From germline, CDR1 is LNHDA and CDR2 SQIVND (reference sequence). The ends lost 5 bases at V and 6 bases at J; junction bases unmatched: 5. The CDR3 nucleotides are TGTGCCAGTAGTGGGAGACAGGGGGCGGATACGCAGTATTTT. The encoded protein is CASSGRQGADTQYF.

Concerning this clonotype itself: A much larger clone differs from this one at a single base, so this may be a read error. V is TRBV27 and J is TRBJ1-6; 8 bases map to TRBD1. The CDR3 spans 15 residues. The J segment lost 9 bases and the V segment lost 0 bases, leaving 4 bases of the junction unmatched. Germline CDR1 is MNHEY and CDR2 is SMNVEV (reference sequence). The CDR3 protein is CASSLSQGASSPLHF. CDR3 DNA: TGTGCCAGCAGTTTATCTCAGGGGGCGAGTTCACCCCTCCACTTT.

The V and J genes are TRBV7-7 and TRBJ2-2; D possibly uses TRBD1 or TRBD2 (5 bases each). Germline V gives CDR1 SSHAT, CDR2 FNYEAQ (reference sequence). CDR3 length: 14 residues. Here the CDR3 DNA reads TGTGCTATCGGGACGTCGCCAGGCACCGGGGAGCTGTTTTTT. Amino acid sequence: CAIGTSPGTGELFF.

This clonotype was found many times. The V call is TRBV11-2, the J call TRBJ2-1; D tentatively reads TRBD1 or TRBD2 (6 bases each). Germline CDR1 SGHAT, CDR2 FQNNGV. The CDR3 runs 16 residues. With 0 bases removed from V and 10 bases from J, the gap between germline ends came to 19 bases. CDR3 DNA: TGTGCCAGCAGCTTAGATATCGGCGCCGGGGGCCGCGAGCAGTTCTTC. This gives the protein CASSLDIGAGGREQFF.

This clonotype was detected ten times or more. This sequence joins TRBV20-1 and TRBJ2-7; maybe TRBD2 (6 bases). CDR1 DFQATT and CDR2 SNEGSKA come from the germline V gene (reference sequence). The CDR3 is 13 residues long. V was pared by 0 bases and J by 3 bases, with 9 bases between. The CDR3 coding sequence is TGCAGTGCTAGAGATTGGAGGGGCTACGAGCAGTACTTC. Translated: CSARDWRGYEQYF.

This clonotype was recorded many times. V and J are TRBV12-3 or TRBV12-4 and TRBJ2-2, with D possibly matching TRBD1 (6 bases). Trimming took 6 bases from V and 6 from J, leaving 11 bases between them. The CDR3 is 13 amino acids. For the CDR3, the DNA is TGTGCCAGCAGCCCTAACAGGGCCGGGGAGCTGTTTTTT. Translated: CASSPNRAGELFF.

This clonotype occurred many times. V usage is TRBV20-1 and J usage is TRBJ2-5; TRBD2 agrees at 8 bases. The V gene's germline CDR1 is DFQATT and CDR2 SNEGSKA (reference sequence). The CDR3 covers 15 residues. Losses at the gene ends were 0 bases for V and 5 bases for J; bases not matched to a gene: 8. CDR3 bases: TGCAGTGCTAGAGATCTCGGGGGGGCGGGGGAGACCCAGTACTTC. Translating gives CSARDLGGAGETQYF.

V usage is TRBV5-1 and J usage is TRBJ2-7, with a possible D match to TRBD2 (6 bases). The CDR3 is 14 amino acids. CDR1 is SGHRS and CDR2 is YFSETQ in the germline V gene. The V end was cut by 1 base, the J end by 2 bases, with 10 bases between. Here the CDR3 DNA reads TGCGCCAGCAGCTTGAGGGCGGGGCCCTACGAGCAGTACTTC. Protein: CASSLRAGPYEQYF.

This clonotype was picked up many times. V is TRBV7-8 and J is TRBJ2-5, with D hard to call. Germline V gene sequence: CDR1 SGHVS, CDR2 FQNEAQ. Trimming stripped 1 base from V and 6 bases from J, with 6 bases between. This CDR3 comprises 12 residues. CDR3 in amino acids: CASSLVGKTQYF. CDR3 bases: TGTGCCAGCAGCTTAGTGGGGAAGACCCAGTACTTC. Full variable domain (missing parts from reference TRBV7-8 and TRBJ2-5): GAGVSQSPRYKVAKRGQDVALRCDPISGHVSLFWYQQALGQGPEFLTYFQNEAQLDKSGLPSDRFFAERPEGSVSTLKIQRTQQEDSAVYLCASSLVGKTQYFGPGTRLLVL.

This clonotype was recorded at least ten times. The rearrangement joins TRBV7-8 to TRBJ2-2, with D possibly TRBD2 on 6 matching bases. CDR3 length: 16 residues. Germline CDR1 SGHVS, CDR2 FQNEAQ. Trimming pared 5 bases from V and 4 bases from J, leaving 17 bases between. CDR3 coding DNA: TGTGCCAGCAGCCTGGGACCGGCGGGACTCACCGGGGAGCTGTTTTTT. Translated: CASSLGPAGLTGELFF.

A few counts support this clonotype. This sequence joins TRBV5-6 and TRBJ2-2, with D possibly being TRBD1 or TRBD2 (7 bases each). The CDR3 runs 15 residues. The ends were cut back, 5 bases at V and 3 bases at J, with 14 bases in the middle. Per the germline V gene, CDR1 is SGHDT and CDR2 is YYEEEE. The CDR3 sequence: CASRGGTAHTGELFF. The DNA of the CDR3 is TGTGCCAGCAGGGGGGGGACAGCCCACACCGGGGAGCTGTTTTTT.

This clonotype was observed many times. The V call is TRBV5-4, the J call TRBJ2-3; D unclear. From germline, CDR1 is SGHNT and CDR2 YYREEE (reference sequence). With 4 bases removed from V and 2 bases from J, the gap between germline ends came to 8 bases. The CDR3 sequence is 13 residues long. CDR3 loop: CASSQVVTDTQYF. CDR3 nucleotide sequence: TGTGCCAGCAGCCAGGTCGTCACAGATACGCAGTATTTT.

This clonotype was seen repeatedly, ten times or more. This chain joins TRBV2 and TRBJ1-1; the D gene is possibly TRBD1 (5 bases). The CDR3 length is 13 residues. The V gene lost 8 bases and the J gene lost 4 bases, with 14 bases spanning the gap. The germline V gene encodes CDR1 SNHLY and CDR2 FYNNEI. The CDR3 bases are TGTGCCAGCGGTCAGGGCATGGGCACTGAAGCTTTCTTT. It specifies CASGQGMGTEAFF.

This clonotype is a singleton in its sample. The chain joins TRBV19 to TRBJ2-7; 9 bases line up with TRBD1. Germline V gene lookup returns CDR1 LNHDA and CDR2 SQIVND (reference sequence). V dropped 8 bases and J dropped 2; count of bases not matched to a gene: 4. The CDR3 is 13 amino acids. CDR3 sequence: CASGTGTPYEQYF. The CDR3 bases are TGTGCCAGTGGGACAGGGACCCCCTACGAGCAGTACTTC. Based on the CDR3 plus reference TRBV19 and TRBJ2-7, the full variable domain is DGGITQSPKYLFRKEGQNVTLSCEQNLNHDAMYWYRQDPGQGLRLIYYSQIVNDFQKGDIAEGYSVSREKKESFPLTVTSAQKNPTAFYLCASGTGTPYEQYFGPGTRLTVT.

This clonotype was seen many times. The chain joins TRBV3-1 to TRBJ1-5; D remains ambiguous. With 0 bases removed from V and 14 bases from J, the gap between germline ends came to 14 bases. The germline V gene has CDR1 LGHDT and CDR2 YNNKEL (reference sequence). The CDR3 loop spans 13 amino acids. The CDR3 DNA sequence: TGTGCCAGCAGCCAAGATTGGGAGGGAATAAAGCATTTT. Its translation is CASSQDWEGIKHF.

With respect to this clonotype: At one of its ends the junction is not consistent with the germline gene, which may arise from a read error. The V call is TRBV10-3, the J call TRBJ2-7; 9 bases are shared with TRBD2. Looked up from germline, CDR1 is ENHRY and CDR2 is SYGVKD. The CDR3 loop spans 16 amino acids. The DNA for the CDR3 is TGTGCCGTCAGTGATGGACTAGCGCTGCGTGCCTACGAGCAGTACTTC. Residues: CAVSDGLALRAYEQYF.

This chain connects TRBV7-2 to TRBJ1-1; D ambiguous. The germline V gene encodes CDR1 SGHTA and CDR2 FQGNSA. This CDR3 is 15 amino acids long. The V and J ends lost 2 bases and 0 bases respectively, with 10 bases between them. CDR3 protein: CASSLRGRMNTEAFF. CDR3 in DNA: TGTGCCAGCAGCTTACGCGGCAGAATGAACACTGAAGCTTTCTTT.

This clonotype was found many times. The rearrangement joins TRBV12-3 or TRBV12-4 to TRBJ1-2; 7 nucleotides line up with TRBD1. There are 15 residues in the CDR3. Trimming removed 6 bases from V and 3 bases from J; junction bases left unmatched: 10. CDR3 nucleotides: TGTGCCAGCAGAGCCGAAGGTAGGGGGCACTATGGCTACACCTTC. This sequence encodes CASRAEGRGHYGYTF.

This clonotype was recorded many times. This rearrangement joins TRBV27 to TRBJ2-7; D unclear. The germline V and J ends were trimmed by 3 bases and 5 bases, with 14 bases remaining between them. This CDR3 comprises 14 residues. CDR1 and CDR2 (germline): MNHEY, SMNVEV (reference sequence). Here the CDR3 reads CASSLVKGSHEQYF. The CDR3 DNA reads TGTGCCAGCAGTTTGGTTAAGGGAAGCCACGAGCAGTACTTC.